The 7 T cell receptor beta chains presented below share a single source sample, sequenced in a study of shared clonotypes between healthy human individuals. Naive CD8 cells were CD45RO-negative, positively selected for CCR7, excluding terminally differentiated effector memory CD45RA+ cells. This table comes from immunoSEQ multiplex PCR, and its TCRdb copy is limited to in-frame clones, with some not included. Counted here are about 2,200,000 clones, roughly 91% occurring once; the ten biggest clones make up about 1.5%. The sequenced sample consisted of naive CD8+ T cells from PBMCs. The receptor set was obtained from a man between 18 and 35 years old in good health. Some clones in this sample may be carry-over from other donors' samples.

J is TRBJ1-2 and V is TRBV11-2; possibly TRBD1 for D (5 bases). The V and J ends lost 4 bases and 1 base respectively, with 19 bases between them. Per germline, CDR1 SGHAT and CDR2 FQNNGV. This CDR3 region has 17 residues. The CDR3 loop is CASSSDSWDVDNYGYTF. In DNA, the CDR3 is TGTGCCAGCAGCTCCGACTCCTGGGACGTAGATAACTATGGCTACACCTTC.

The chain joins TRBV5-1 to TRBJ1-2; D unresolved. Germline CDR1 is SGHRS and CDR2 is YFSETQ. Trimming cost V 2 bases and J 1 base, with 6 bases left between them. The CDR3 runs to 13 residues. The CDR3 is CASSFSSNYGYTF. For the CDR3, the DNA is TGCGCCAGCAGCTTTTCGAGTAACTATGGCTACACCTTC. The complete variable domain, with remaining parts taken from reference TRBV5-1 and TRBJ1-2, reads KAGVTQTPRYLIKTRGQQVTLSCSPISGHRSVSWYQQTPGQGLQFLFEYFSETQRNKGNFPGRFSGRQFSNSRSEMNVSTLELGDSALYLCASSFSSNYGYTFGSGTRLTVV.

The genes are TRBV5-4 and TRBJ1-2; the D gene is possibly TRBD1 (6 bases). Trimming removed 4 bases at V and 8 bases at J, with 15 bases between. Germline V CDR1 and CDR2: SGHNT, YYREEE (reference sequence). This CDR3 is 13 amino acids long. CDR3 in DNA: TGTGCCAGCAGCCCTACAGGGTTGAGCGGCTACACCTTC. It specifies CASSPTGLSGYTF.

The gene calls are TRBV6-1 and TRBJ2-7; no firm D call. Germline lookup yields CDR1 MNHNS and CDR2 SASEGT. The CDR3 runs to 12 residues. The germline V and J ends were trimmed by 3 bases and 2 bases, with 5 bases remaining between them. DNA of the CDR3: TGTGCCAGCAGTGATAGGCCCTACGAGCAGTACTTC. Amino acids: CASSDRPYEQYF.

Turning to this clone: Other DNA sequences within the sample encode an identical CDR3. The chain couples TRBV7-9 to TRBJ1-1, with a tentative D call TRBD1 (5 bases). There are 12 residues in the CDR3. CDR1 and CDR2 (germline): SEHNR, FQNEAQ (reference sequence). V lost 1 base to trimming and J lost 8 bases, with 8 bases between them. CDR3 loop: CASSLGQSEAFF. DNA for the CDR3: TGTGCCAGCAGCTTAGGACAGTCCGAAGCTTTCTTT.

The chain couples TRBV7-2 to TRBJ2-2; D not resolved. Between the trimmed V and J ends, which lost 5 bases and 1 base, there was a span of 5 bases. The CDR3 runs to 13 residues. The germline V gene encodes CDR1 SGHTA and CDR2 FQGNSA. The chain's CDR3 is CASSRRNTGELFF. DNA of the CDR3: TGTGCCAGCAGCAGGAGGAACACCGGGGAGCTGTTTTTT.

This clone was detected only once. The rearrangement uses TRBV30 and TRBJ2-4; the D call may be TRBD1 or TRBD2 (5 bases each). V lost 2 bases to trimming and J lost 7 bases, with 24 bases between them. The germline CDR1 and CDR2 sequences are GTSNPN and SVGIG (reference sequence). This CDR3 spans 17 amino acids. Here the CDR3 DNA reads TGTGCCTGGAGTCCCTTTTGGGACGGACGGGTGGTTAACATTCAGTACTTC. Translated: CAWSPFWDGRVVNIQYF.